This TCR beta chain was captured in a study of T cell repertoires in cytomegalovirus infection. Study as a whole: Public TCR beta signatures marked donors with CMV infection and the matching HLA. Overall study results and limits: In two of eight donors, the top clonotype was HLA-C-restricted CMV-specific.

This clonotype has at least ten counts. Its antigen is as yet unknown. TCRdb fed the reads into MiXCR, producing one record per CDR3 protein. The sample includes 650,000 to 900,000 distinct CDR3 sequences, around a third of them seen just once. V lost 2 bases to trimming and J lost 5 bases, with 13 bases between them. From germline, CDR1 is SGHVS and CDR2 FQNEAQ. The CDR3 extends over 15 amino acids. This clonotype was sampled from a human donor in good health (CMV status not recorded). Some clones in this sample may be carry-over from other donors' samples. The genes are TRBV7-8 and TRBJ1-5, with TRBD1 as a possible D gene (6 bases). This specimen consisted of cultured CD8+ T cells from PBMCs, obtained from culture after CMV antigen stimulation. DNA of the CDR3: TGTGCCAGCAGCTTAAACAGGGAGGGGGATCAGCCCCAGCATTTT. Amino acid sequence: CASSLNREGDQPQHF.